These T cell receptor beta chains were read from a single sample in a study of beta chain features in type 1 diabetes. Sequencing was performed with immunoSEQ multiplex PCR; in TCRdb, only in-frame clones are kept and a portion is missing. The sample lists tens of thousands of clones; around 68% were seen once. Sample: stem cell memory CD4+ T cells from blood. These receptors originate from a woman aged 40 to 50 with type 1 diabetes. The CDR3 runs from the conserved cysteine through the conserved F or W. The D gene is left open where the match is weak. Clone size is stated in some rows and not others, as once, few, many or a class when expanded.

V gene	D gene	clone size	CDR3 length	J gene	CDR3 DNA	CDR3 protein
TRBV5-4	TRBD2	few	13	TRBJ2-1	TGTGCCAGCAGCCGGGGGGGGCTGAATGAGCAGTTCTTC	CASSRGGLNEQFF
TRBV6-1	.	.	13	TRBJ1-1	TGTGCCAGCAGCTTACAGGGTAACACTGAAGCTTTCTTT	CASSLQGNTEAFF
TRBV28	TRBD1	.	17	TRBJ1-6	TGTGCCAGCAGTTTACCGGGACAGGGACGTAGGGATTCACCCCTCCACTTT	CASSLPGQGRRDSPLHF
TRBV9	.	.	13	TRBJ1-1	TGTGCCAGCAGCCCCCGGGTGAACACTGAAGCTTTCTTT	CASSPRVNTEAFF
TRBV6-6	.	few	14	TRBJ1-1	TGTGCCAGCAGTTACTCGGGCATGAACACTGAAGCTTTCTTT	CASSYSGMNTEAFF
TRBV11-3	.	.	15	TRBJ2-1	TGTGCCAGCAGCTTGGGTCCCGGCGGCTACAATGAGCAGTTCTTC	CASSLGPGGYNEQFF
TRBV11-2	.	.	13	TRBJ2-5	TGTGCCAGCAGTTCAGGGTTCGGCGAGACCCAGTACTTC	CASSSGFGETQYF
TRBV2	.	once	16	TRBJ1-1	TGTGCCAGCAGTGAAGAGGCATTGTGGGCAAACACTGAAGCTTTCTTT	CASSEEALWANTEAFF
TRBV4-3	TRBD1	once	16	TRBJ1-6	TGCGCCAGCAGCCCCCAGACAGGGCCTCTTCATCCACCCCTCCACTTT	CASSPQTGPLHPPLHF
TRBV7-9	.	.	15	TRBJ2-3	TGTGCCAGCAGCCAGACGGTCGGGACTCCAGATACGCAGTATTTT	CASSQTVGTPDTQYF
TRBV27	TRBD2	.	13	TRBJ2-2	TGTGCCAGCAGTCTGGGGGGGGCCGGGGAGCTGTTTTTT	CASSLGGAGELFF
TRBV28	TRBD2	once	17	TRBJ2-7	TGTGCCAGCAGCTTTCGGACTAGCGGGGGGGGGACCTACGAGCAGTACTTC	CASSFRTSGGGTYEQYF
TRBV4-1	.	.	14	TRBJ2-1	TGTGCCAGCAGCCCATCAATTCAGGGCAGGGAGCAGTTCTTC	CASSPSIQGREQFF
TRBV11-3	.	.	14	TRBJ1-5	TGTGCCAGCAGTCGCGGGGGCGGCAATCAGCCCCAGCATTTT	CASSRGGGNQPQHF
TRBV7-3	.	.	13	TRBJ2-1	TGTGCCAGCAGCTCAGCTAGCGTAGTCGAGCAGTTCTTC	CASSSASVVEQFF
TRBV5-5	TRBD1	.	14	TRBJ1-5	TGTGCCAGCAGCCGGACAGGGTCGGATCAGCCCCAGCATTTT	CASSRTGSDQPQHF
TRBV18	.	.	14	TRBJ2-7	TGTGCCAGCTCACCCTCGCTTCTCCCGAGCGAGCAGTACTTC	CASSPSLLPSEQYF
TRBV19	TRBD2	.	16	TRBJ2-2	TGTGCCAGTAGTTCAGGGACTAGCGGGTCCACCGGGGAGCTGTTTTTT	CASSSGTSGSTGELFF
TRBV6-5	.	.	13	TRBJ2-1	TGTGCCAGCAGTTACGACATCTACAATGAGCAGTTCTTC	CASSYDIYNEQFF
TRBV13	.	.	18	TRBJ2-7	TGTGCCAGCAGCTTATGGCTTAGCGGAGCTCTAGGGCACTACGAGCAGTACTTC	CASSLWLSGALGHYEQYF
TRBV14	.	.	14	TRBJ2-7	TGTGCCAGCAGCCGCACGCCGGGGGAGTACGAGCAGTACTTC	CASSRTPGEYEQYF
TRBV7-2	TRBD1	once	15	TRBJ1-2	TGTGCCAGCAGCTTATCGGACAGGGATCACTATGGCTACACCTTC	CASSLSDRDHYGYTF
TRBV5-1	TRBD2	few	14	TRBJ2-7	TGCGCCAGCAGCTTGGGACTAGCGGGAAGGGAGCAGTACTTC	CASSLGLAGREQYF
TRBV5-1	.	.	14	TRBJ1-1	TGCGCCAGCAGCTTGGGGCCAGGGCTTACTGAAGCTTTCTTT	CASSLGPGLTEAFF
TRBV5-1	TRBD2	.	14	TRBJ2-7	TGCGCCAGCAGCTTGGGACTAGCGCTCTACGAGCAGTACTTC	CASSLGLALYEQYF
TRBV7-2	TRBD1	.	15	TRBJ1-4	TGTGCCAGCAGCTCGCCGGGACAGGGAAATGAAAAACTGTTTTTT	CASSSPGQGNEKLFF
TRBV19	TRBD1	.	15	TRBJ1-2	TGTGCCAGTAGTATAGCCGGGACAGGGGACTATGGCTACACCTTC	CASSIAGTGDYGYTF
TRBV7-9	TRBD2	few	13	TRBJ2-7	TGTGCCAGCAGCCCCGGACTAGCGGGTGAGCAGTACTTC	CASSPGLAGEQYF
TRBV28	.	.	14	TRBJ1-3	TGTGCCAGCTCCCTCGGGGGAGCTGGAAACACCATATATTTT	CASSLGGAGNTIYF
TRBV2	.	.	12	TRBJ1-5	TGTGCCAGCAGTGAAGACAGCCAGCCCCAGCATTTT	CASSEDSQPQHF
TRBV7-2	TRBD1	few	15	TRBJ2-5	TGTGCCAGCAGCTTTGTACAGGGGGCCGGGGAGACCCAGTACTTC	CASSFVQGAGETQYF
TRBV7-2	.	.	15	TRBJ1-3	TGTGCCAGCAGCCCCCGCGGCCCCTCTGGAAACACCATATATTTT	CASSPRGPSGNTIYF